What follows are 20 T cell receptor beta chains derived from one specimen sequenced in a study of T cells in Graves' hyperthyroidism and ophthalmopathy. TCR beta CDR3 regions were amplified from RNA. In the first-round RT-PCR of the TCR CDR3, the HTBI primer set was used. One entry per CDR3 protein results from TCRdb running MiXCR on the multiplex PCR reads. The repertoire holds 550,000 to 700,000 distinct CDR3 sequences, with approximately 44% as singletons. The sequenced sample consisted of peripheral blood or thyroid tissue (not recorded which). These receptor sequences come from an adult woman with Graves' disease, either hyperthyroidism or ophthalmopathy (not recorded which).

This clonotype has at least ten counts. The chain couples TRBV9 to TRBJ2-5, with 12 bases matching TRBD2. CDR1 and CDR2 (germline): SGDLS, YYNGEE. V lost 3 bases, J lost 3 bases, and 3 bases stayed unmatched. There are 15 residues in the CDR3. CDR3 nucleotide sequence: TGTGCCAGCAGCGGCTGGACTAGCGGGGAAGAGACCCAGTACTTC. Its translation is CASSGWTSGEETQYF.

The chain joins TRBV20-1 to TRBJ2-7; 11 bases line up with TRBD1. The CDR3 contains 15 residues. The V segment lost 6 bases and the J segment 2 bases; nucleotides outside the gene matches: 9. Per the germline V gene, CDR1 is DFQATT and CDR2 is SNEGSKA (reference sequence). CDR3: CSATPGTGGPYEQYF. As DNA, the CDR3 is TGCAGTGCGACCCCTGGGACAGGGGGACCCTACGAGCAGTACTTC.

This chain connects TRBV5-1 to TRBJ1-6, with D possibly TRBD1 on 6 matching bases. The CDR3 covers 18 residues. V lost 3 bases to trimming and J lost 7 bases, with 23 bases between them. Germline V gene data show CDR1 as SGHRS and CDR2 as YFSETQ. The CDR3, as DNA: TGCGCCAGCAGCTCCCTTGGGGTCGGGAGGACAGCAAATTCACCCCTCCACTTT. This gives the protein CASSSLGVGRTANSPLHF.

In this sample, this clonotype turned up a few times. The chain uses TRBV20-1 and TRBJ2-5, with TRBD1 as a possible D gene (5 bases). Per germline, CDR1 DFQATT and CDR2 SNEGSKA (reference sequence). V was cut by 7 bases and J by 2 bases, with 11 bases left in between. The CDR3 consists of 12 residues. CDR3 loop: CSERTLQETQYF. As DNA, the CDR3 is TGCAGTGAAAGGACATTACAAGAGACCCAGTACTTC.

The chain joins TRBV18 to TRBJ2-7, with D possibly matching TRBD1 (6 bases). Germline CDR1 reads KGHSH; CDR2 reads LQKENI. The CDR3 spans 13 residues. V was trimmed by 2 bases and J by 5 bases, leaving 10 bases between them. CDR3 loop: CASSPNYRDEQYF. The CDR3 DNA sequence: TGTGCCAGCTCACCAAACTACAGGGACGAGCAGTACTTC.

This clonotype was counted ten times or more. The chain combines TRBV27 with TRBJ1-5; D remains unclear. V was cut by 10 bases and J by 7 bases, with 17 bases left in between. This CDR3 spans 13 amino acids. CDR1 and CDR2 from the germline V gene are MNHEY and SMNVEV (reference sequence). CDR3 sequence: CATALSVRQPQHF. CDR3 nucleotides: TGTGCCACCGCCTTGAGTGTGAGGCAGCCCCAGCATTTT.

This clonotype was detected only a few times. CDR3 residues: CAINWDRSYGYTF. The CDR3 DNA sequence: TGTGCCATCAATTGGGACCGATCCTATGGCTACACCTTC. The genes are TRBV10-3 and TRBJ1-2, with D possibly matching TRBD1 (5 bases). The V and J ends lost 7 bases and 4 bases respectively, with 13 bases between them. CDR1 ENHRY and CDR2 SYGVKD come from the germline V gene. The CDR3 consists of 13 residues.

The gene calls are TRBV7-9 and TRBJ2-7, with 8 bases lining up with TRBD2. This CDR3 comprises 15 residues. The ends lost 0 bases at V and 2 bases at J; junction bases unmatched: 3. Germline V gene lookup returns CDR1 SEHNR and CDR2 FQNEAQ (reference sequence). In DNA, the CDR3 is TGTGCCAGCAGCTTAGCTGGAGCGGGGGCCTACGAGCAGTACTTC. Its translation: CASSLAGAGAYEQYF. Full variable domain (outside the CDR3, taken from reference TRBV7-9 and TRBJ2-7): DTGVSQNPRHKITKRGQNVTFRCDPISEHNRLYWYRQTLGQGPEFLTYFQNEAQLEKSRLLSDRFSAERPKGSFSTLEIQRTEQGDSAMYLCASSLAGAGAYEQYFGPGTRLTVT.

The chain combines TRBV14 with TRBJ2-5, with 7 bases fitting TRBD1. Per germline, CDR1 SGHDN and CDR2 FVKESK. J gave up 4 bases and V 4 bases, and 12 bases lay outside the gene matches. The length of the CDR3 is 16 residues. CDR3 DNA sequence: TGTGCCAGCAGCCCCGAGTGGCAGGGGGTAGGAGAGACCCAGTACTTC. This codes for CASSPEWQGVGETQYF.

Regarding this clonotype: At one boundary the junction diverges from the germline segment, which might be a read error. V is TRBV20-1 and J is TRBJ2-2; D might be TRBD2 (5 bases). The CDR3 is 16 residues long. Looked up from germline, CDR1 is DFQATT and CDR2 is SNEGSKA (reference sequence). The CDR3 DNA reads as TGCAGTGCTAGAGCCCGACTTGCACTCGACACCGGGGAGCTGGTTTTT. It translates to CSARARLALDTGELVF.

The V call is TRBV10-3, the J call TRBJ2-7; a possible D gene is TRBD1 (6 bases). V dropped 10 bases and J dropped 2 bases, with 18 bases sitting between them. From germline, CDR1 is ENHRY and CDR2 SYGVKD. The CDR3 consists of 14 residues. The CDR3 region has the DNA TGTGCCAGCAACACCCGGGACAACCCCTACGAGCAGTACTTC. It specifies CASNTRDNPYEQYF.

This clonotype was picked up a small number of times. This chain joins TRBV7-2 and TRBJ2-7; D ambiguous. CDR3 length: 12 amino acids. Germline V gene lookup returns CDR1 SGHTA and CDR2 FQGNSA. V lost 1 base and J lost 7, with 8 bases in between. For the CDR3, the DNA is TGTGCCAGCAGCTTAGGGGTGGGGGAGCAGTACTTC. Translating gives CASSLGVGEQYF. Supplemented by reference TRBV7-2 and TRBJ2-7, the full variable domain reads GAGVSQSPSNKVTEKGKDVELRCDPISGHTALYWYRQSLGQGLEFLIYFQGNSAPDKSGLPSDRFSAERTGGSVSTLTIQRTQQEDSAVYLCASSLGVGEQYFGPGTRLTVT.

In its sample, this clonotype was seen a few times. This chain links TRBV29-1 with TRBJ2-7; D not certain. This CDR3 comprises 13 residues. Trimming stripped 4 bases from V and 3 bases from J, with 13 bases between. CDR1 SQVTM and CDR2 ANQGSEA come from the germline V gene. The CDR3 loop is CSVGETVGYEQYF. CDR3 DNA sequence: TGCAGCGTTGGGGAAACCGTGGGCTACGAGCAGTACTTC.

This clonotype was found many times. This sequence joins TRBV2 and TRBJ1-3; D ambiguous. Trimming shortened V by 5 bases and J by 2 bases, and 4 bases separated the two germline ends. Per the germline V gene, CDR1 is SNHLY and CDR2 is FYNNEI. The CDR3 has 12 amino acids. In nucleotides, the CDR3 is TGTGCCAGCAGTATGGCTGGAAACACCATATATTTT. This gives the protein CASSMAGNTIYF.

This chain connects TRBV5-1 to TRBJ2-7; 9 bases agree with TRBD1. This CDR3 region has 14 residues. The germline V gene encodes CDR1 SGHRS and CDR2 YFSETQ. The V segment lost 5 bases and the J segment 6 bases; nucleotides outside the gene matches: 9. For the CDR3, the DNA is TGCGCCAGCAGAGAGACAGGGGGGTCGGGCGAGCAGTACTTC. Protein sequence: CASRETGGSGEQYF.

The rearrangement links TRBV12-3 or TRBV12-4 to TRBJ1-4, with D unresolved. Trimming took 4 bases from V and 8 from J, leaving 14 bases between them. This CDR3 has 14 amino acids. CDR3 residues: CASSSRGSREKLFF. The CDR3 DNA is TGTGCCAGCAGTTCCCGGGGTTCGAGGGAAAAACTGTTTTTT.

The chain uses TRBV27 and TRBJ1-5, with D uncertain. Germline CDR1 MNHEY, CDR2 SMNVEV (reference sequence). V lost 0 bases and J lost 3, with 3 bases in between. The CDR3 covers 13 residues. CDR3 coding DNA: TGTGCCAGCAGTTTATCCATCAATCAGCCCCAGCATTTT. This gives the protein CASSLSINQPQHF.

The rearrangement links TRBV6-5 to TRBJ1-6, with D uncertain. Germline V lookup: CDR1 MNHEY, CDR2 SVGAGI. The CDR3 has 16 residues. Trimming cost V 5 bases and J 6 bases, with 17 bases left between them. The chain's CDR3 is CASSPEAARFNSPLHF. DNA for the CDR3: TGTGCCAGCAGTCCAGAGGCGGCCCGGTTTAATTCACCCCTCCACTTT.

V usage is TRBV7-9 and J usage is TRBJ1-1; D gene ambiguous. The CDR3 is 15 residues long. The V gene's germline CDR1 is SEHNR and CDR2 FQNEAQ (reference sequence). Trimming removed 1 base at V and 1 base at J, with 10 bases between. The CDR3 region is CASSLVVGANTEAFF. CDR3 bases: TGTGCCAGCAGCTTAGTGGTAGGAGCGAACACTGAAGCTTTCTTT.

The table lists this clonotype with many counts. The chain is built from TRBV11-2 and TRBJ1-4; 10 bases agree with TRBD1. V lost 5 bases and J lost 2; bases outside the gene matches: 5. From germline, CDR1 is SGHAT and CDR2 FQNNGV. This CDR3 region has 16 residues. In DNA form, the CDR3 reads TGTGCCAGCAGCCCCGACAGGGGGCATACTAATGAAAAACTGTTTTTT. It codes for CASSPDRGHTNEKLFF. Together with reference TRBV11-2 and TRBJ1-4, the CDR3 gives the full variable domain: EAGVAQSPRYKIIEKRQSVAFWCNPISGHATLYWYQQILGQGPKLLIQFQNNGVVDDSQLPKDRFSAERLKGVDSTLKIQPAKLEDSAVYLCASSPDRGHTNEKLFFGSGTQLSVL.